What follows are 5 T cell receptor beta chains derived from one specimen sequenced in a study of blood T cell repertoires in COVID-19. The protocol was immunoSEQ multiplex PCR, while the TCRdb copy is restricted to in-frame clones and leaves out a portion. The data show about 180,000 clones, under 90% seen once. The sequencing sample was made of peripheral blood. The receptors were gathered from a human donor in a cohort sampled during active COVID-19.

For the CDR3, the DNA is TGTGCCAGCAGCTCCCAGGGGGGCTTGAACACTGAAGCTTTCTTT. Its protein is CASSSQGGLNTEAFF. This chain joins TRBV7-2 and TRBJ1-1; 7 nucleotides match TRBD1. The CDR3 totals 15 residues. V shed 4 bases, J shed 0 bases, and the junction held 5 bases outside the gene matches. Germline CDR1 SGHTA, CDR2 FQGNSA.

The chain uses TRBV30 and TRBJ2-3; D not resolved. V lost 2 bases, J lost 4 bases, and 7 bases lay in between. The CDR3 sequence is 12 residues long. CDR1 is GTSNPN, CDR2 SVGIG, per germline (reference sequence). DNA for the CDR3: TGTGCCTGGAGTTCTCGGGCAGATACGCAGTATTTT. Protein product: CAWSSRADTQYF.

This clone was seen a handful of times. The chain joins TRBV6-1 to TRBJ2-7; 7 bases fit TRBD1. This CDR3 region has 16 residues. With 2 bases clipped from V and 2 bases from J, the junction kept 9 bases outside the gene matches. Germline V lookup: CDR1 MNHNS, CDR2 SASEGT. The CDR3 region has the DNA TGTGCCAGCAGTGAAAGGGACAGCCAACTAACCTACGAGCAGTACTTC. Its translation is CASSERDSQLTYEQYF.

The genes are TRBV4-2 and TRBJ2-7, with 8 positions matching TRBD1. The V gene end was trimmed by 4 bases and the J gene end by 1 base; junction bases not matched to a gene: 6. This CDR3 is 15 amino acids long. CDR1 is LGHNA and CDR2 is YNFKEQ in the germline V gene. CDR3 nucleotide sequence: TGTGCCAGCAGCCCGAGACAGGGGCTATCCTACGAGCAGTACTTC. Its translation is CASSPRQGLSYEQYF.

The table lists this clone with a few counts. CDR3: CATTGTSNGYTF. The CDR3 DNA is TGTGCCACTACCGGGACATCTAATGGCTACACCTTC. This chain connects TRBV19 to TRBJ1-2; D is perhaps TRBD1 (6 bases). The germline V and J ends were trimmed by 10 bases and 6 bases, with 15 bases remaining between them. This CDR3 contains 12 residues. Germline CDR1 LNHDA, CDR2 SQIVND (reference sequence).